A selection of T cell receptor beta chains follows, all from one sample in a study of blood T cell repertoires in COVID-19. Clones were read by immunoSEQ multiplex PCR, and TCRdb kept only the in-frame ones, dropping some. The sample carries fewer than 25,000 clones, roughly 89% recorded once. Sequencing was performed on peripheral blood. Every receptor here comes from a human donor in a cohort sampled during active COVID-19. Both conserved end residues are part of each CDR3. D genes are given only for firm matches. Size values are once, few and many counts, or a class for expanded clones, and some rows have none.

clone size	D gene	J gene	V gene	CDR3 DNA	CDR3 protein
NA	NA	TRBJ2-7	TRBV4-3	TGCGCCAGCAGCCAAGAAATTCAGGGAACGGACGAGCAGTACTTC	CASSQEIQGTDEQYF
NA	NA	TRBJ1-2	TRBV23-1	TGCGCCAGCAGTCAATCCAGGGGCCCAATCTATGGCTACACCTTC	CASSQSRGPIYGYTF
NA	TRBD1	TRBJ1-2	TRBV9	TGTGCCAGCAGCGCCGGGGGGGACAGTTATGGCTACACCTTC	CASSAGGDSYGYTF
NA	TRBD2	TRBJ2-3	TRBV2	TGTGCCAGCAGTGGGGGGACTAGCGGGAGTAAAACAGATACGCAGTATTTT	CASSGGTSGSKTDTQYF
NA	TRBD2	TRBJ2-3	TRBV4-2	TGTGCCAGCAGCCAAGATGGGGCGGGAGGGAGCACAGATACGCAGTATTTT	CASSQDGAGGSTDTQYF
NA	TRBD1	TRBJ2-3	TRBV4-2	TGTGCCAGCAGCCGAGAAGACAGGGGAAGGGCAGATACGCAGTATTTT	CASSREDRGRADTQYF
NA	TRBD2	TRBJ2-1	TRBV5-1	TGCGCCAGCAGCTTGGGCAGCGGGGGGCCTAGGAATGAGCAGTTCTTC	CASSLGSGGPRNEQFF
NA	TRBD1	TRBJ1-4	TRBV5-1	TGCGCCAGCAGCATAGGACAGGGGGGCATGGAAAAACTGTTTTTT	CASSIGQGGMEKLFF
NA	NA	TRBJ2-7	TRBV7-2	TGTGCCAGCAGCCTACAGGGTTACGAGCAGTACTTC	CASSLQGYEQYF
NA	NA	TRBJ2-2	TRBV9	TGTGCCAGCAGTATTTCGGGTAGAAACACCGGGGAGCTGTTTTTT	CASSISGRNTGELFF
NA	TRBD2	TRBJ2-3	TRBV9	TGTGCCAGCAGCGGTAGCGGGAGACCTACAGATACGCAGTATTTT	CASSGSGRPTDTQYF
few	NA	TRBJ1-6	TRBV30	TGTGCCTGGAGTGGGACTCCCACTTCACCCCTCCACTTT	CAWSGTPTSPLHF
once	NA	TRBJ1-1	TRBV27	TGTGCCAGCAGTTTAGGGGGGGCTGGAACTGAAGCTTTCTTT	CASSLGGAGTEAFF
NA	TRBD2	TRBJ2-7	TRBV14	TGTGCCAGCAGCCCCGGCGGGCTAGCGGGAGGGACCTACGAGCAGTACTTC	CASSPGGLAGGTYEQYF
NA	NA	TRBJ2-2	TRBV6-6	TGTGCCAGCAGTCCTGACGGGGGTTACGGGGAGCTGTTTTTT	CASSPDGGYGELFF
NA	TRBD1	TRBJ2-2	TRBV4-2	TGTGCCAGCAGCCAATCCGGACAGGGTCCCACCGGGGAGCTGTTTTTT	CASSQSGQGPTGELFF
once	NA	TRBJ2-5	TRBV29-1	TGCAGCGTTGAGGGGACTCAGTACTTC	CSVEGTQYF
few	TRBD1	TRBJ1-6	TRBV19	TGTGCCAGTAGTCCGGGACAGTCTCCATCACCCCTCCACTTT	CASSPGQSPSPLHF
NA	TRBD2	TRBJ2-5	TRBV13	TGTGCCAGCAGCCGGGGGGAGGGGATAAAGACCCAGTACTTC	CASSRGEGIKTQYF
NA	NA	TRBJ1-1	TRBV12-3/TRBV12-4	TGTGCCAGCCGGGAGGGCGGAACCACTGAAGCTTTCTTT	CASREGGTTEAFF
NA	NA	TRBJ2-7	TRBV6-1	TGTGCCAGCAGTGAAGCGATTTTAGGGGGTGCCACCTACGAGCAGTACTTC	CASSEAILGGATYEQYF
NA	NA	TRBJ2-1	TRBV6-2/TRBV6-3	TGTGCCAGCAGCCGAGGCTACAATGAGCAGTTCTTC	CASSRGYNEQFF
NA	NA	TRBJ1-1	TRBV19	TGTGCCAGTAGTATAGGAGCGGCGGACACTGAAGCTTTCTTT	CASSIGAADTEAFF
few	TRBD2	TRBJ2-1	TRBV2	TGTGCCAGCGCTGATAGCGGGGTCTCCTACAATGAGCAGTTCTTC	CASADSGVSYNEQFF
NA	NA	TRBJ1-4	TRBV18	TGTGCCAGCTCACCCCCTCCGGGTGGTGAAAAACTGTTTTTT	CASSPPPGGEKLFF
NA	TRBD2	TRBJ2-5	TRBV15	TGTGCCACCAGCAGAGCGACTAGCGGGAGACCCGGGGAGACCCAGTACTTC	CATSRATSGRPGETQYF
NA	TRBD2	TRBJ2-4	TRBV6-2/TRBV6-3	TGTGCCAGCAGTTACCCCTCGGGACTAGCGGGAGGGGAAAGCATTCAGTACTTC	CASSYPSGLAGGESIQYF
NA	TRBD1	TRBJ2-7	TRBV7-2	TGTGCCAGCAGCTTACAGGGGGAGTTATACGAGCAGTACTTC	CASSLQGELYEQYF
NA	TRBD1	TRBJ1-2	TRBV2	TGTGCCAGCAGTGGCTCAGCAGGGGACAGCCTACGGGGCTACACCTTC	CASSGSAGDSLRGYTF